These 19 T cell receptor beta chains were sequenced from one sample in a study of blood T cell repertoires in COVID-19. TCRdb keeps only in-frame clones here, not all; method: immunoSEQ multiplex PCR. Of approximately 170,000 clones listed, 70% to 90% are singletons. The sequencing sample was made of peripheral blood. The receptors were sampled from a man younger than 40 with acute or convalescent COVID-19.

This chain links TRBV12-3 or TRBV12-4 with TRBJ1-4, with D hard to call. Trimming shortened V by 1 base and J by 8 bases, and 8 bases separated the two germline ends. This CDR3 region has 13 residues. This chain's CDR3 is CASSLDGKEKLFF. The CDR3 coding sequence is TGTGCCAGCAGTTTAGACGGGAAAGAAAAACTGTTTTTT.

The chain recombines TRBV5-5 with TRBJ2-3, with D unclear. From germline, CDR1 is SGHKS and CDR2 YYEKEE (reference sequence). This CDR3 spans 13 amino acids. V lost 0 bases to trimming and J lost 7 bases, with 9 bases between them. The CDR3 bases are TGTGCCAGCAGCTTGGAATGGAGTAATACGCAGTATTTT. It is translated as CASSLEWSNTQYF.

The chain has TRBV25-1 and TRBJ1-2; 9 bases are shared with TRBD1. Trimming at V came to 3 bases and at J to 7 bases, leaving 6 bases not matched to a gene. CDR1 and CDR2 from the germline V gene are MGHDK and SYGVNS. The CDR3 consists of 14 residues. The CDR3 DNA reads TGTGCCAGCAGTGAGGGACAGGGTATCGCTGGCTACACCTTC. This gives the protein CASSEGQGIAGYTF.

This clone was picked up many times. V gene TRBV18 combines with J gene TRBJ1-1; D is unresolved. In germline, CDR1 is KGHSH, CDR2 LQKENI. The CDR3 totals 12 residues. Trimming took off 2 bases at V and 5 bases at J, with 6 bases between the two ends. CDR3 region: CASSPLETEAFF. The CDR3 bases are TGTGCCAGCTCACCATTAGAAACTGAAGCTTTCTTT.

The rearrangement links TRBV30 to TRBJ2-1; 9 bases match TRBD2. Germline V gene sequence: CDR1 GTSNPN, CDR2 SVGIG (reference sequence). The CDR3 consists of 16 residues. V shed 0 bases and J 1 base; nucleotides not matched to a gene: 4. The CDR3 spells CAWSVLAGFSYNEQFF. The CDR3 DNA is TGTGCCTGGAGTGTACTAGCGGGCTTTTCCTACAATGAGCAGTTCTTC.

This chain joins TRBV19 and TRBJ2-5; 9 bases agree with TRBD1. Trimming took 1 base from V and 3 from J; bases not matched to a gene: 0. Germline V gene sequence: CDR1 LNHDA, CDR2 SQIVND (reference sequence). This CDR3 contains 14 residues. CDR3 coding DNA: TGTGCCAGTAGTATAGGACAGGGGGAAGAGACCCAGTACTTC. Its translation is CASSIGQGEETQYF.

This sequence joins TRBV19 and TRBJ2-3, with 7 positions matching TRBD1. The CDR3 covers 15 residues. Trimming cost V 8 bases and J 0 bases; bases outside gene matches: 8. Germline V gene sequence: CDR1 LNHDA, CDR2 SQIVND (reference sequence). DNA for the CDR3: TGTGCCAGTCGCCGACAGGGCCCGAGCACAGATACGCAGTATTTT. Amino acid sequence: CASRRQGPSTDTQYF. Using reference TRBV19 and TRBJ2-3 for the parts outside the CDR3, the full variable domain is DGGITQSPKYLFRKEGQNVTLSCEQNLNHDAMYWYRQDPGQGLRLIYYSQIVNDFQKGDIAEGYSVSREKKESFPLTVTSAQKNPTAFYLCASRRQGPSTDTQYFGPGTRLTVL.

The chain uses TRBV11-3 and TRBJ2-1; 7 nucleotides align to TRBD2. Trimming took 5 bases from V and 5 from J; bases not matched to a gene: 6. Germline V gene sequence: CDR1 SGHNT, CDR2 YENEEA. CDR3 length: 14 residues. The CDR3 protein is CASSAPGRDNEQFF. DNA for the CDR3: TGTGCCAGCAGCGCTCCAGGGAGGGACAATGAGCAGTTCTTC.

The J gene is TRBJ1-1, the V gene TRBV6-5; TRBD1 matches at 8 bases. Germline values: CDR1 MNHEY, CDR2 SVGAGI. The junction had 13 bases not matched to a gene; V was cut back by 11 bases and J by 5 bases. The CDR3 consists of 14 residues. The CDR3 protein is CALHRGTSSTEAFF. DNA of the CDR3: TGTGCCCTACACAGGGGGACGTCTAGTACTGAAGCTTTCTTT.

The genes are TRBV20-1 and TRBJ2-3, with D unresolved. CDR1 is DFQATT, CDR2 SNEGSKA, per germline (reference sequence). V was pared by 3 bases and J by 4 bases, with 5 bases between. The CDR3 runs 11 residues. This chain's CDR3 is CSASGPDTQYF. The CDR3 coding sequence is TGCAGTGCTAGCGGTCCAGATACGCAGTATTTT.

This clone came up once. The chain uses TRBV30 and TRBJ2-3; 7 nucleotides agree with TRBD2. CDR1 is GTSNPN, CDR2 SVGIG, per germline (reference sequence). This CDR3 is built from 15 residues. V shed 0 bases and J 1 base; nucleotides not matched to a gene: 4. CDR3 bases: TGTGCCTGGAGTGTAGCGGGGAGGGGCACAGATACGCAGTATTTT. Protein: CAWSVAGRGTDTQYF.

This chain connects TRBV19 to TRBJ2-7; TRBD1 aligns across 7 bases. Germline V gene data show CDR1 as LNHDA and CDR2 as SQIVND (reference sequence). The CDR3 is 16 residues long. V lost 5 bases, J lost 2 bases, and 12 bases stayed unmatched. The CDR3 region has the DNA TGTGCCAGTAGTCTCCGCAACGGAGACAGGGCCTACGAGCAGTACTTC. As protein: CASSLRNGDRAYEQYF.

The chain employs TRBV7-9 and TRBJ2-1; tentatively, D is TRBD2 (5 bases). This CDR3 contains 12 residues. The germline V gene encodes CDR1 SEHNR and CDR2 FQNEAQ (reference sequence). Between the trimmed V and J ends, which lost 5 bases and 7 bases, there was a span of 9 bases. Here the CDR3 DNA reads TGTGCCAGCAGCCCGGGCGGGAATGAGCAGTTCTTC. Its protein is CASSPGGNEQFF.

This sequence joins TRBV2 and TRBJ1-1; the match to TRBD1 covers 7 bases. The CDR3 runs to 13 residues. The germline CDR1 and CDR2 sequences are SNHLY and FYNNEI. J gave up 4 bases and V 6 bases, and 5 bases lay outside the gene matches. Written as DNA, the CDR3 is TGTGCCAGCAGATTGGGACAGATCACTGAAGCTTTCTTT. Its translation is CASRLGQITEAFF. The variable domain in full, with the rest retrieved from reference TRBV2 and TRBJ1-1, is EPEVTQTPSHQVTQMGQEVILRCVPISNHLYFYWYRQILGQKVEFLVSFYNNEISEKSEIFDDQFSVERPDGSNFTLKIRSTKLEDSAMYFCASRLGQITEAFFGQGTRLTVV.

This chain joins TRBV7-9 and TRBJ2-1, with TRBD1 matching over 7 bases. CDR1 is SEHNR and CDR2 is FQNEAQ in the germline V gene (reference sequence). This CDR3 contains 14 residues. V trimming: 4 bases; J trimming: 10 bases; junction bases outside the gene matches: 10. The CDR3 bases are TGTGCCAGCAGCTCGGGGACAGACCGGAAGGAGCAGTTCTTC. Amino acid sequence: CASSSGTDRKEQFF.

The chain recombines TRBV6-2 or TRBV6-3 with TRBJ2-1; D is unresolved. The V and J ends lost 2 bases and 9 bases respectively, with 8 bases between them. CDR1 MNHEY and CDR2 SVGEGT come from the germline V gene. CDR3 length: 12 amino acids. The CDR3 DNA reads TGTGCCAGCAGTTACGCCTTAGCTGAGCAGTTCTTC. Translated: CASSYALAEQFF.

The J gene is TRBJ1-1, the V gene TRBV28; D is perhaps TRBD1 (6 bases). The CDR3 has 12 residues. Germline V gives CDR1 MDHEN, CDR2 SYDVKM. The V and J ends lost 7 bases and 4 bases respectively, with 10 bases between them. This CDR3 is CASKQGSTEAFF. CDR3 nucleotides: TGTGCCAGCAAACAGGGTAGCACTGAAGCTTTCTTT. Filled out from reference TRBV28 and TRBJ1-1, the complete variable domain reads DVKVTQSSRYLVKRTGEKVFLECVQDMDHENMFWYRQDPGLGLRLIYFSYDVKMKEKGDIPEGYSVSREKKERFSLILESASTNQTSMYLCASKQGSTEAFFGQGTRLTVV.

V and J are TRBV28 and TRBJ2-1, with D possibly matching TRBD2 (7 bases). Germline V lookup: CDR1 MDHEN, CDR2 SYDVKM. Trimming took 5 bases from V and 4 from J, leaving 18 bases between them. The CDR3 has 16 amino acids. Written as DNA, the CDR3 is TGTGCCAGCAGTCCCAATTCCGCGGGGGCTTACAATGAGCAGTTCTTC. It codes for CASSPNSAGAYNEQFF. Variable domain in full (rest from reference TRBV28 and TRBJ2-1): DVKVTQSSRYLVKRTGEKVFLECVQDMDHENMFWYRQDPGLGLRLIYFSYDVKMKEKGDIPEGYSVSREKKERFSLILESASTNQTSMYLCASSPNSAGAYNEQFFGPGTRLTVL.

V is TRBV29-1 and J is TRBJ1-1; D unresolved. V lost 6 bases, J lost 5 bases, and 19 bases lay in between. CDR1 and CDR2 (germline): SQVTM, ANQGSEA. The CDR3 sequence is 14 residues long. This CDR3 is CSVEEGSIGTEAFF. In nucleotides, the CDR3 is TGCAGCGTAGAGGAAGGGAGCATTGGGACTGAAGCTTTCTTT.